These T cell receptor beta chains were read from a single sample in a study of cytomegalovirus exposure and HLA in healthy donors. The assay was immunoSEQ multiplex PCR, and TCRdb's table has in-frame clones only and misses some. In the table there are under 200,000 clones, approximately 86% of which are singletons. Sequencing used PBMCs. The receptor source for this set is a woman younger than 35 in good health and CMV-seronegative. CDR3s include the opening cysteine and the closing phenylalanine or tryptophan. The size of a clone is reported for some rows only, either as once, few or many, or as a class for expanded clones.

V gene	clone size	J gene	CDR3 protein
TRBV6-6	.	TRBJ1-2	CASSFTEGDYGYTF
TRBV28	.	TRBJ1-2	CASSPTGDGGYGYTF
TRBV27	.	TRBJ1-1	CASSYSGTGGSEAFF
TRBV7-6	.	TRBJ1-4	CASSFQGSANEKLFF
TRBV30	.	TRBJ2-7	CCQRTVSYEQYF
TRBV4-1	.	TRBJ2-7	CASSQDERVWSYEQYF
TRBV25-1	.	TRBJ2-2	CASNDREEVTGELFF
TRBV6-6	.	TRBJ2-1	CASSANDEQFF
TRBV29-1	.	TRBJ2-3	CSVTGTTRDAQYF
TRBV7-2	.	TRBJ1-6	CASSLGGFNSPLHF
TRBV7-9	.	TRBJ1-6	CASSPPGQGIHSPLHF
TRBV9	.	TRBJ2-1	CASSASFSYNEQFF
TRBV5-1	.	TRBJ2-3	CASSLRTSGGSTVTDTQYF
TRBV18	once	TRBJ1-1	CASSPRGGEVSTEAFF
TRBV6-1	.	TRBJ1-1	CACGDTEAFF
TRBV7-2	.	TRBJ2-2	CASSLQGANTGELFF
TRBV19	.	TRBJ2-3	CASSILAPGSTDTQYF
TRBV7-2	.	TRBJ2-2	CASSFQASGTGELFF
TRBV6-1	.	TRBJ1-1	CASSTLGGGTEAFF
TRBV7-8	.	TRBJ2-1	CASSPGQGINEQFF
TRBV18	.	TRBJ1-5	CASSQGTHSNQPQHF
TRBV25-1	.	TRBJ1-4	CASSHITTNEKLFF
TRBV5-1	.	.	CASSLEQRGGYEQYF
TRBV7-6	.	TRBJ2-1	CASSSLGSEQFF
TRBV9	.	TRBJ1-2	CASNSAGMDYGYTF